The 16 T cell receptor beta chains below were found in one sample sequenced in a study of cytomegalovirus exposure and HLA in healthy donors. Primers for the PCR totalled 60 Vbeta and 13 Jbeta. Libraries were prepared by immunoSEQ multiplex PCR; TCRdb keeps only in-frame clonotypes and omits some of them. The table includes more than 100,000 clones, roughly 71% detected once. The sequenced material came from PBMCs. The receptors stem from a woman aged 50 to 65 in good health and CMV-seropositive.

V gene TRBV7-2 combines with J gene TRBJ1-2; D uncertain. The V end was cut by 3 bases, the J end by 1 base, with 9 bases between. CDR3 size: 14 residues. Looked up from germline, CDR1 is SGHTA and CDR2 is FQGNSA. The CDR3 reads CASSLTGNNYGYTF. CDR3 nucleotides: TGTGCCAGCAGCTTGACGGGGAATAACTATGGCTACACCTTC.

The CDR3 region is CAIGENTGELFF. The CDR3 region has the DNA TGTGCCATCGGAGAGAACACCGGGGAGCTGTTTTTT. The genes are TRBV10-3 and TRBJ2-2; D unclear. V gave up 8 bases and J gave up 1 base, with 5 bases separating them. The CDR3 spans 12 residues. CDR1 is ENHRY and CDR2 is SYGVKD in the germline V gene.

The chain is built from TRBV6-1 and TRBJ2-5; 11 nucleotides align to TRBD2. The CDR3 spans 15 residues. Germline CDR1 is MNHNS and CDR2 is SASEGT. V lost 6 bases and J lost 2; bases outside the gene matches: 5. CDR3 nucleotides: TGTGCCAGCAGCTACGGGACTAGCGGACAAGAGACCCAGTACTTC. Its translation: CASSYGTSGQETQYF.

In regard to this clone: It may be a read error: a sequence one base away is much more abundant. The rearrangement uses TRBV7-9 and TRBJ1-3; TRBD1 matches at 8 bases. Germline V gene data show CDR1 as SEHNR and CDR2 as FQNEAQ (reference sequence). V shed 5 bases, J shed 2 bases, and the junction held 2 bases outside the gene matches. The CDR3 covers 14 residues. The DNA of the CDR3 is TGTGCCAGCAGCAAGGACAGGGCTGGAAACACCATATATTTT. Translated, it gives CASSKDRAGNTIYF. Together with reference TRBV7-9 and TRBJ1-3, the CDR3 gives the full variable domain: DTGVSQNPRHKITKRGQNVTFRCDPISEHNRLYWYRQTLGQGPEFLTYFQNEAQLEKSRLLSDRFSAERPKGSFSTLEIQRTEQGDSAMYLCASSKDRAGNTIYFGEGSWLTVV.

There are a few counts of this clone. V and J are TRBV5-1 and TRBJ1-2; D gene unclear. The germline V gene has CDR1 SGHRS and CDR2 YFSETQ. CDR3 length: 13 residues. The ends were cut back, 3 bases at V and 2 bases at J, with 8 bases in the middle. CDR3 coding DNA: TGCGCCAGCAGCTCGACAACGAACTATGGCTACACCTTC. Translated: CASSSTTNYGYTF.

The V and J genes are TRBV5-1 and TRBJ1-4, with TRBD1 identical over 7 bases. Germline-derived CDR1 and CDR2 are SGHRS and YFSETQ. Losses at the gene ends were 4 bases for V and 0 bases for J; bases not matched to a gene: 6. This CDR3 has 16 amino acids. The CDR3 DNA reads TGCGCCAGCAGCCCAGGACAGGAGTCAACTAATGAAAAACTGTTTTTT. Translating it yields CASSPGQESTNEKLFF.

This chain uses TRBV11-2 with TRBJ2-7, with 7 bases that match TRBD2. The CDR3 totals 12 residues. CDR1 and CDR2 (germline): SGHAT, FQNNGV. V lost 3 bases to trimming and J lost 5 bases; unmatched junction nucleotides: 1. The CDR3 here is CASSLTSHEQYF. As DNA, the CDR3 is TGTGCCAGCAGCTTGACTAGCCACGAGCAGTACTTC.

In regard to this clone: Germline is not matched at one junction end, which may reflect a read error. The chain carries TRBV5-1 and TRBJ1-5; 11 bases are a match to TRBD1. CDR1 SGHRS and CDR2 YFSETQ come from the germline V gene. This CDR3 has 16 amino acids. The CDR3 here is CACSLGDRGDDQPQHF. The DNA for the CDR3 is TGCGCCTGCAGCTTAGGGGACAGGGGGGACGATCAGCCCCAGCATTTT. The full variable domain, its missing parts supplied by reference TRBV5-1 and TRBJ1-5, is KAGVTQTPRYLIKTRGQQVTLSCSPISGHRSVSWYQQTPGQGLQFLFEYFSETQRNKGNFPGRFSGRQFSNSRSEMNVSTLELGDSALYLCACSLGDRGDDQPQHFGDGTRLSIL.

V and J are TRBV20-1 and TRBJ2-1; 8 positions agree with TRBD2. This CDR3 has 10 amino acids. The germline CDR1 and CDR2 sequences are DFQATT and SNEGSKA (reference sequence). Here the CDR3 DNA reads TGCAGCGGGACTAGCAATGAGCAGTTCTTC. Amino acids: CSGTSNEQFF.

The genes are TRBV4-2 and TRBJ1-5; D is perhaps TRBD1 (5 bases). This CDR3 comprises 17 residues. CDR1 is LGHNA, CDR2 YNFKEQ, per germline. V shed 3 bases and J shed 2 bases, with 17 bases lying between them. The CDR3: CASSQPQGPGGNQPQHF. As DNA, the CDR3 is TGTGCCAGCAGCCAGCCCCAGGGCCCTGGGGGCAATCAGCCCCAGCATTTT.

V is TRBV19 and J is TRBJ1-5; 9 bases agree with TRBD1. There are 13 residues in the CDR3. The V gene end was trimmed by 5 bases and the J gene end by 8 bases; junction bases not matched to a gene: 4. Germline V lookup: CDR1 LNHDA, CDR2 SQIVND (reference sequence). The CDR3 DNA is TGTGCCAGTAGTCGGGACAGGGTAAAGCCCCAGCATTTT. It encodes CASSRDRVKPQHF. The entire variable domain, with the rest obtained from reference TRBV19 and TRBJ1-5, is as follows: DGGITQSPKYLFRKEGQNVTLSCEQNLNHDAMYWYRQDPGQGLRLIYYSQIVNDFQKGDIAEGYSVSREKKESFPLTVTSAQKNPTAFYLCASSRDRVKPQHFGDGTRLSIL.

This chain links TRBV18 with TRBJ2-7; 9 nucleotides match TRBD1. With V trimmed by 0 bases and J by 6 bases, 6 bases remained unmatched. The CDR3 sequence is 15 residues long. Germline CDR1 KGHSH, CDR2 LQKENI. The chain's CDR3 is CASSPPSGDRVEQYF. CDR3 nucleotide sequence: TGTGCCAGCTCACCACCATCCGGGGACAGGGTCGAGCAGTACTTC.

This sequence joins TRBV19 and TRBJ2-2; possible D gene TRBD1, 6 bases. The ends were cut back, 9 bases at V and 5 bases at J, with 16 bases in the middle. CDR3 size: 14 residues. Germline V lookup: CDR1 LNHDA, CDR2 SQIVND (reference sequence). Here the CDR3 DNA reads TGTGCCAGCCAGGGGCAGAAGGGGACCGGGGAGCTGTTTTTT. This encodes CASQGQKGTGELFF. The entire variable domain, with the rest obtained from reference TRBV19 and TRBJ2-2, is as follows: DGGITQSPKYLFRKEGQNVTLSCEQNLNHDAMYWYRQDPGQGLRLIYYSQIVNDFQKGDIAEGYSVSREKKESFPLTVTSAQKNPTAFYLCASQGQKGTGELFFGEGSRLTVL.

The rearrangement uses TRBV10-3 and TRBJ1-6; 7 bases line up with TRBD1. Unmatched junction bases numbered 2, after V lost 7 bases and J lost 5 bases. Germline V gene data show CDR1 as ENHRY and CDR2 as SYGVKD. This CDR3 is built from 13 residues. CDR3 in DNA: TGTGCCATCAATGGACAGGATAATTCACCCCTCCACTTT. This translates into CAINGQDNSPLHF.

In DNA, the CDR3 is TGCGCCAGCAGCCAAGATGGGGACAGGGGGTCCTACGAGCAGTACTTC. Protein: CASSQDGDRGSYEQYF. V and J are TRBV4-1 and TRBJ2-7, with 11 bases that match TRBD1. CDR3 size: 16 residues. J gave up 1 base and V 0 bases, and 2 bases lay outside the gene matches. Germline V gene data show CDR1 as MGHRA and CDR2 as YSYEKL.

The rearrangement joins TRBV11-2 to TRBJ2-7, with D possibly being TRBD2 (5 bases). V lost 5 bases to trimming and J lost 1 base, with 12 bases between them. CDR1 is SGHAT, CDR2 FQNNGV, per germline. The CDR3 covers 14 residues. The CDR3 protein is CASSKQSGSYEQYF. Written as DNA, the CDR3 is TGTGCCAGCAGCAAACAGAGCGGTTCCTACGAGCAGTACTTC. Combining the CDR3 with reference TRBV11-2 and TRBJ2-7 gives the whole variable domain EAGVAQSPRYKIIEKRQSVAFWCNPISGHATLYWYQQILGQGPKLLIQFQNNGVVDDSQLPKDRFSAERLKGVDSTLKIQPAKLEDSAVYLCASSKQSGSYEQYFGPGTRLTVT.